The source of this T cell receptor (beta chain) is a study of response to subunit inactivated influenza vaccine. General observations from the study: The authors proposed limited new T cell recruitment per seasonal influenza vaccination.

About this clonotype: As yet, its antigen is unknown.

The V end lost 2 bases, the J end lost 4 bases, and 12 bases lay between the germline ends. The germline V gene encodes CDR1 MGHRA and CDR2 YSYEKL. This CDR3 has 15 amino acids. One entry per CDR3 protein results from TCRdb running MiXCR on the RT-PCR reads. The data show more than 600,000 distinct CDR3 sequences, roughly 18% seen once. The rearrangement links TRBV4-1 to TRBJ1-5, with a possible D match to TRBD1 (5 bases). This clonotype originated in a man aged 50-60 years who received an inactivated influenza vaccine. The sequencing used PBMCs from blood, collected around 5 days after vaccination. The DNA for the CDR3 is TGCGCCAGCAGCCAAACGGGGCAGTCGAATCAGCCCCAGCATTTT. Its translation: CASSQTGQSNQPQHF.